The 3 T cell receptor beta chains listed next were all sequenced from one sample in a study of Tregs in tolerant kidney transplant recipients. Only in-frame clones appear in the TCRdb table, and some are missing; sequencing was by immunoSEQ multiplex PCR. The profile covers over 4,000 clones, with roughly 42% appearing a single time and about 5.8% taken by the ten largest. These TCRs are of unknown antigen specificity. Sequences were obtained from CD8+ T cells from blood cultured with allogeneic cells. All receptors come from a human donor in good health.

V gene TRBV7-9 combines with J gene TRBJ2-7; perhaps TRBD2 as D (5 bases). Germline-derived CDR1 and CDR2 are SEHNR and FQNEAQ (reference sequence). This CDR3 has 15 residues. The V and J ends lost 5 bases and 3 bases respectively, with 17 bases between them. The CDR3 is CASSQALGRGYEQYF. Written as DNA, the CDR3 is TGTGCCAGCAGCCAAGCCCTTGGACGGGGCTACGAGCAGTACTTC.

This clone came up a few times. The chain is built from TRBV10-3 and TRBJ2-7; either TRBD1 or TRBD2 may fit D (6 bases each). This CDR3 is built from 14 residues. The ends were cut back, 7 bases at V and 0 bases at J, with 13 bases in the middle. Per the germline V gene, CDR1 is ENHRY and CDR2 is SYGVKD. The CDR3 reads CAINLRGHSYEQYF. CDR3 nucleotides: TGTGCCATCAATCTCCGGGGGCACTCCTACGAGCAGTACTTC.

The chain combines TRBV7-9 with TRBJ2-1, with a weak D call TRBD2 (6 bases). Germline V gives CDR1 SEHNR, CDR2 FQNEAQ (reference sequence). CDR3 length: 15 amino acids. Trimming took 4 bases from V and 14 from J, leaving 24 bases between them. The CDR3 sequence is CASSSSGERAGSEFF. DNA of the CDR3: TGTGCCAGCAGCTCCTCCGGAGAGCGGGCGGGGTCCGAGTTCTTC.